The 2 T cell receptor beta chains below come from one sample, sequenced in a study of T-cell reconstitution after alpha-beta-depleted transplantation in children. The authors prepared the TCRbeta library with unique molecular identifiers. TCRdb independently ran MiXCR on the PCR reads; one entry per CDR3 protein. The table includes hundreds of thousands of distinct CDR3 sequences, approximately 12% detected once. This specimen was PBMCs, mostly from graft donor cells, taken 360 days after TCRalphabeta/CD19-depleted stem cell transplant. Every receptor here comes from a male patient aged 10-17 years who had a stem cell transplant for acute myeloid leukemia, so the T cells may come from the graft donor.

J is TRBJ2-1 and V is TRBV5-1; TRBD2 matches at 14 bases. The CDR3 has 16 residues. Germline CDR1 is SGHRS and CDR2 is YFSETQ. The J segment lost 8 bases and the V segment lost 4 bases, leaving 8 bases of the junction unmatched. CDR3 amino acids: CASSPGLAGGRDEQFF. The CDR3 nucleotides are TGCGCCAGCAGCCCCGGACTAGCGGGAGGCAGGGATGAGCAGTTCTTC.

This clonotype turned up a few times. The V and J genes are TRBV29-1 and TRBJ1-1, with D maybe TRBD1 (6 bases). Trimming cost V 6 bases and J 6 bases, with 20 bases left between them. The CDR3 runs 14 residues. Germline CDR1 reads SQVTM; CDR2 reads ANQGSEA. The CDR3 nucleotides are TGCAGCGTGGATCCCGTAGGGGGAGGACCTGAAGCTTTCTTT. Its translation is CSVDPVGGGPEAFF.